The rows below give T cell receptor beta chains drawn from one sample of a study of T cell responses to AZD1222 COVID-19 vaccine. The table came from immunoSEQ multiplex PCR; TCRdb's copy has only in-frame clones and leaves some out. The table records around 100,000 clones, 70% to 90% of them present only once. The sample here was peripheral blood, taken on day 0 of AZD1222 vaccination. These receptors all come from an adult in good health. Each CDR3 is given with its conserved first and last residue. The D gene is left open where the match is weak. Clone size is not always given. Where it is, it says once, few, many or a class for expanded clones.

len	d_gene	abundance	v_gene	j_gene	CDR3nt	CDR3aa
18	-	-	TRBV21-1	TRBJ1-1	TGTGCCAGCAGCAAAGTATCGGGACAGGGGGTTTGGTACACTGAAGCTTTCTTT	CASSKVSGQGVWYTEAFF
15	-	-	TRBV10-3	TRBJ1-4	TGTGCCATCAGTGCGGCCGCGACGGACCGGGGAAAACTGTTTTTT	CAISAAATDRGKLFF
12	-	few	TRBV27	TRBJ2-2	TGTGCCAGCAGTGTCGGGTCCGGGGAGCTGTTTTTT	CASSVGSGELFF
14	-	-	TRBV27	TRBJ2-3	TGTGCCAGCAGTTTGGGACCGTACACAGATACGCAGTATTTT	CASSLGPYTDTQYF
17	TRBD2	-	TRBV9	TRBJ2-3	TGTGCCAGCAGCGCCCGGTCCGGCGGGAGGGGGACAGATACGCAGTATTTT	CASSARSGGRGTDTQYF
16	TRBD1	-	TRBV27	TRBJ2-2	TGTGCCAGCCTACCCACCGGGACAGCGAACACCGGGGAGCTGTTTTTT	CASLPTGTANTGELFF
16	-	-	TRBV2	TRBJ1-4	TGTGCCAGCAGTGAAGGCAGGGTGAGAACTAATGAAAAACTGTTTTTT	CASSEGRVRTNEKLFF
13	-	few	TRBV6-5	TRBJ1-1	TGTGCCAGCAGGCAGGGTTTGGGCACTGAAGCTTTCTTT	CASRQGLGTEAFF
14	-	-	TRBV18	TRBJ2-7	TGTGCCAGCTCACCACTCGCAAGCTCCTACGAGCAGTACTTC	CASSPLASSYEQYF
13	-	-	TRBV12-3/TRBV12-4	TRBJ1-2	TGTGCCAGCAGGCCCAGACAAGAATATGGCTACACCTTC	CASRPRQEYGYTF
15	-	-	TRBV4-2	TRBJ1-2	TGTGCCAGCAGCCAAGATAGGGGGAGCAACTATGGCTACACCTTC	CASSQDRGSNYGYTF
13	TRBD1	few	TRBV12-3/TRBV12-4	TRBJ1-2	TGTGCCAGCAGTTTAGGGACAGGGGGTGGCTACACCTTC	CASSLGTGGGYTF
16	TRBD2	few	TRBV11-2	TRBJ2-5	TGTGCCAGCAGCTACGGGACTAGCGGCTACCAAGAGACCCAGTACTTC	CASSYGTSGYQETQYF
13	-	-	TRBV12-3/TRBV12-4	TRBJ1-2	TGTGCCAGCCTATCGAACAGCTTCCATGGCTACACCTTC	CASLSNSFHGYTF
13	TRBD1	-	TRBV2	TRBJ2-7	TGTGCCAGCATTTGGACAGGGGTGAACGAGCAGTACTTC	CASIWTGVNEQYF
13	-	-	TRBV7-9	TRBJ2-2	TGTGCCAGCAGCTTTCCATCGGCTGGGGAGCTGTTTTTT	CASSFPSAGELFF
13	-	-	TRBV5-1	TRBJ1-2	TGCGCCAGCAGCTTACAGGGTAACTATGGCTACACCTTC	CASSLQGNYGYTF
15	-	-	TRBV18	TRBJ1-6	TGTGCCAGCTCCCCAGCCCAGGCAGCAAATTCACCCCTCCACTTT	CASSPAQAANSPLHF
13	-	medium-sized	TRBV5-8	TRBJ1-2	TGTGCCAGCAGAGCCGGGACCACCTATGGCTACACCTTC	CASRAGTTYGYTF
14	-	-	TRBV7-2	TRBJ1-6	TGTGCCAGCAGCTTAGACGGGGGGAATTCACCCCTCCACTTT	CASSLDGGNSPLHF
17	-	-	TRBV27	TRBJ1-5	TGTGCCAGCAGTCCACTTTCGGGAGGGAAGGGCAATCAGCCCCAGCATTTT	CASSPLSGGKGNQPQHF
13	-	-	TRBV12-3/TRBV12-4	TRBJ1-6	TGTGCCAGCAGTTTAAGGCGGAATTCACCCCTCCACTTT	CASSLRRNSPLHF
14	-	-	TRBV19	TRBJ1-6	TGTGCCAGTACCCTCCGGGACCCAAATTCACCCCTCCACTTT	CASTLRDPNSPLHF
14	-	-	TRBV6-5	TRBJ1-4	TGTGCCAGCAGGGGGACGGCAACTAATGAAAAACTGTTTTTT	CASRGTATNEKLFF
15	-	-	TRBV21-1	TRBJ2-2	TGTGCCAGCAGCAAAGTGCCGCCGAACACCGGGGAGCTGTTTTTT	CASSKVPPNTGELFF
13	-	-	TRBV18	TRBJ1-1	TGTGCCAGCTCACGGGACTATAACACTGAAGCTTTCTTT	CASSRDYNTEAFF
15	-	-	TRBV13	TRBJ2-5	TGTGCCAGCAGCATCCCGGGACTCCCGACCGGGGCCCAGTACTTC	CASSIPGLPTGAQYF
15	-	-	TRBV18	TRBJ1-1	TGTGCCAGCTCACAATCGGGTCCCGTGGGCACTGAAGCTTTCTTT	CASSQSGPVGTEAFF
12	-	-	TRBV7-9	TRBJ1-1	TGTGCCAGCAGCTTTAAGAGCACTGAAGCTTTCTTT	CASSFKSTEAFF
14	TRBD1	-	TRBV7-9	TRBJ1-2	TGTGCCAGCAGCTTACAGGGACAGTCCTATGGCTACACCTTC	CASSLQGQSYGYTF
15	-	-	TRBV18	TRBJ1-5	TGTGCCAGCTCACCATCTCAGGCCTACAATCAGCCCCAGCATTTT	CASSPSQAYNQPQHF
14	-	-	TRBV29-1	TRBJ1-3	TGCAGCGCCGTGGGGCGGGGATCGGGAAACACCATATATTTT	CSAVGRGSGNTIYF
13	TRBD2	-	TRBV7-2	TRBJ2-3	TGTGCCGGGAGGGGTCCTAGCACAGATACGCAGTATTTT	CAGRGPSTDTQYF
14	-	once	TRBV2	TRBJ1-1	TGTGCCAGCAGTGACACGGGGGGAGGCGCTGAAGCTTTCTTT	CASSDTGGGAEAFF
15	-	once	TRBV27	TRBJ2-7	TGTGCCAGCAGTTTAATCGGACCGGAATCCTACGAGCAGTACTTC	CASSLIGPESYEQYF
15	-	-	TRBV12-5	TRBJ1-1	TGTGCTAGTGGCCCTTCGGGACCTTGGAACACTGAAGCTTTCTTT	CASGPSGPWNTEAFF
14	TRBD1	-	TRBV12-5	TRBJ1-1	TGTGCTAGTGGTGCCGACAGGGGGCTGACTGAAGCTTTCTTT	CASGADRGLTEAFF
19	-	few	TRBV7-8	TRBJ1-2	TGTGCCAGCAGCAAGTACGGGACATCACGAATTTTTAGGAACTATGGCTACACCTTC	CASSKYGTSRIFRNYGYTF
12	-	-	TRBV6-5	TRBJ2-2	TGTGCCAGCAGTTACCCCCGAGGGGAGCTGTTTTTT	CASSYPRGELFF
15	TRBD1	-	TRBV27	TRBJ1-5	TGTGCCAGCAGGTCAGGGGGCGCAAGCAATCAGCCCCAGCATTTT	CASRSGGASNQPQHF
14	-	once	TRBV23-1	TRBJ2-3	TGCGCCAGCAGTCAATCCCCCAGAACAGATACGCAGTATTTT	CASSQSPRTDTQYF
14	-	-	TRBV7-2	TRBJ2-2	TGTGCCAGCAGCTTAGGGGGCTTCTCCGGGGAGCTGTTTTTT	CASSLGGFSGELFF
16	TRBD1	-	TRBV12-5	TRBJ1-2	TGTGCTAGTGGTTTATCCGGGACAGGGCCTAATTATGGCTACACCTTC	CASGLSGTGPNYGYTF
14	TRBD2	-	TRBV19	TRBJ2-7	TGTGCCAGTAGCCCCGGGACGGGAGGATACGAGCAGTACTTC	CASSPGTGGYEQYF
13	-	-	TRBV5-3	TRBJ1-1	TGTGCCAGAAGCCTTAACCGAAACACTGAAGCTTTCTTT	CARSLNRNTEAFF
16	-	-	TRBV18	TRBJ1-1	TGTGCCAGCTCTCCCCGGACTGGGTATAGGAACACTGAAGCTTTCTTT	CASSPRTGYRNTEAFF
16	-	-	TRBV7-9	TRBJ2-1	TGTGCCAGCAGTTTCGCCAGCATGAGCTCCTACAATGAGCAGTTCTTC	CASSFASMSSYNEQFF
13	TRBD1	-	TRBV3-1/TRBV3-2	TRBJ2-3	TGTGCCAGCAGCCGGGACAGGGAAAGATCGCAGTATTTT	CASSRDRERSQYF
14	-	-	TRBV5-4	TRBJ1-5	TGTGCCAGCAGCTTGGGGCCGGGGAGTCAGCCCCAGCATTTT	CASSLGPGSQPQHF